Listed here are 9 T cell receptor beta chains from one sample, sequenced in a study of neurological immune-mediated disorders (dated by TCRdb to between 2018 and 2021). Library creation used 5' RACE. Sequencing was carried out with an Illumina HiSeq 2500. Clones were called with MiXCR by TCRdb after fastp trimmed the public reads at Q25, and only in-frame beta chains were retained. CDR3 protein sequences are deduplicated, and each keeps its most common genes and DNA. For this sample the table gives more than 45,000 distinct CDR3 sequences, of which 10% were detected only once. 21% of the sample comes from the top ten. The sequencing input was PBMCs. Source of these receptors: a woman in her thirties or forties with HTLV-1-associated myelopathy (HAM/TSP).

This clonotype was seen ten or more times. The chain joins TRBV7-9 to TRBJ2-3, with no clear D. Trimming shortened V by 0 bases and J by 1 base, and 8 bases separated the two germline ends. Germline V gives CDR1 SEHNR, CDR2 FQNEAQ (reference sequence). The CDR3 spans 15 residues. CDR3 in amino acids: CASSLAARRTDTQYF. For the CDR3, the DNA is TGTGCCAGCAGCTTAGCCGCCCGGCGCACAGATACGCAGTATTTT.

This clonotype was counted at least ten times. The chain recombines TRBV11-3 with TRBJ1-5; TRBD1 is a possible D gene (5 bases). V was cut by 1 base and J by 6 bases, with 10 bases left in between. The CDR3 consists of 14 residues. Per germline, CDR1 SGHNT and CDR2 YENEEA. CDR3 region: CASSLAGAAQPQHF. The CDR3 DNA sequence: TGTGCCAGCAGCTTAGCCGGGGCAGCTCAGCCCCAGCATTTT.

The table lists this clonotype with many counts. DNA for the CDR3: TGCGCCAGCAGCTGGGGGACAGGGAGCTCCTACGAGCAGTACTTC. Its translation: CASSWGTGSSYEQYF. V is TRBV5-1 and J is TRBJ2-7, with 9 bases aligning to TRBD1. Looked up from germline, CDR1 is SGHRS and CDR2 is YFSETQ. The CDR3 has 15 amino acids. The V gene end was trimmed by 3 bases and the J gene end by 0 bases; junction bases not matched to a gene: 4.

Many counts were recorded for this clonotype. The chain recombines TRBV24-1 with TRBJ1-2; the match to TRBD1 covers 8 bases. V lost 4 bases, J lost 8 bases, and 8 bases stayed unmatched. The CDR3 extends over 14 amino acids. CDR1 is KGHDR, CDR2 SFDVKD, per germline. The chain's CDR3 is CATSDAGQVGGYTF. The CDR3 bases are TGTGCCACCAGTGACGCGGGACAGGTAGGCGGCTACACCTTC.

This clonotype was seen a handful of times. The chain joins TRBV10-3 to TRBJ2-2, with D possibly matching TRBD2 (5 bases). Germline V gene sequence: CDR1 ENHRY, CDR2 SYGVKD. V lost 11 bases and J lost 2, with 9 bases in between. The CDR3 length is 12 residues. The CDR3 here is CAHRGNTGELFF. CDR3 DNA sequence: TGTGCCCACCGGGGAAACACCGGGGAGCTGTTTTTT.

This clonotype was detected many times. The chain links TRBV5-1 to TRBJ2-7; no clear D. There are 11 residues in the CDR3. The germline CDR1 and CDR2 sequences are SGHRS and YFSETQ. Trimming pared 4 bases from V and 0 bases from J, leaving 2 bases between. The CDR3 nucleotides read TGCGCCAGCAGCGACTCCTACGAGCAGTACTTC. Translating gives CASSDSYEQYF. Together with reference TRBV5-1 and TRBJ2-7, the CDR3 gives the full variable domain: KAGVTQTPRYLIKTRGQQVTLSCSPISGHRSVSWYQQTPGQGLQFLFEYFSETQRNKGNFPGRFSGRQFSNSRSEMNVSTLELGDSALYLCASSDSYEQYFGPGTRLTVT.

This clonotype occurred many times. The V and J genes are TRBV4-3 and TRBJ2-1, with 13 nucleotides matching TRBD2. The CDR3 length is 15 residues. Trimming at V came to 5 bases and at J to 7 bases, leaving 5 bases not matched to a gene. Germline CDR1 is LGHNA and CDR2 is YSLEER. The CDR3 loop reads CASSWWTSGRNEQFF. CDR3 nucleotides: TGCGCCAGCAGCTGGTGGACTAGCGGGAGAAATGAGCAGTTCTTC.

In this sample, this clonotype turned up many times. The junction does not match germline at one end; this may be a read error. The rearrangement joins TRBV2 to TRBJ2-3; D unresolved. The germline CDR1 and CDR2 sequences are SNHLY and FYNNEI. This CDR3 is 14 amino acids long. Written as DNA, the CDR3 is TGTGACAGCACTAATAGCCCTAGCACAGATACGCAGTATTTT. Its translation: CDSTNSPSTDTQYF.

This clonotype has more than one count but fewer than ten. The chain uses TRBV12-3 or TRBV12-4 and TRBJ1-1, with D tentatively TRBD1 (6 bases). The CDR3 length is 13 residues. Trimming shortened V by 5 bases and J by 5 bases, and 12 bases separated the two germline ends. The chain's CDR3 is CASSLKRGTEAFF. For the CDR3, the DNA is TGTGCCAGCAGTCTGAAAAGGGGGACTGAAGCTTTCTTT.